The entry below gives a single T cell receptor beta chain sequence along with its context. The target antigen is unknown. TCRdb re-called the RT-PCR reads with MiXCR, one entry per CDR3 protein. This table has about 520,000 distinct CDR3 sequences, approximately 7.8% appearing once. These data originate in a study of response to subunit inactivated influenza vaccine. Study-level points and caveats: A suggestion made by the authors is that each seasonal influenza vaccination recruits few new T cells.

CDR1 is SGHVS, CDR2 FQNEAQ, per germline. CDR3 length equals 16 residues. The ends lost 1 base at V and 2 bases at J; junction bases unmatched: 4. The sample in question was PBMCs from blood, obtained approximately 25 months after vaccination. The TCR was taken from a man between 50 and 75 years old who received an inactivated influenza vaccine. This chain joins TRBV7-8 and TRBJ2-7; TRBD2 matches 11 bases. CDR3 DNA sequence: TGTGCCAGCAGCTTAGTTCATAGCGGGAGGGCCTACGAGCAGTACTTC. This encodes CASSLVHSGRAYEQYF.